Reported below is one T cell receptor beta chain. This record belongs to a study of T cells in narcolepsy. V dropped 4 bases and J dropped 0; count of bases not matched to a gene: 8. The CDR3 is made up of 17 amino acids. Germline loops: CDR1 SGHTA, CDR2 FQGNSA. Generated by immunoSEQ multiplex PCR, the TCRdb table keeps only in-frame clones and is missing some. The repertoire consists of over 10,000 clones, with 85% to 90% occurring once and the leading ten covering 1.5% to 2%. Specimen: CD45RA- memory CD4+ T cells from PBMCs. The rearrangement uses TRBV7-2 and TRBJ2-1; TRBD2 aligns across 8 bases. The clonotype originates from a human donor with narcolepsy. The CDR3 region is CASSSQPGLDSYNEQFF. The CDR3 bases are TGTGCCAGCAGCTCGCAGCCGGGACTAGACTCCTACAATGAGCAGTTCTTC.